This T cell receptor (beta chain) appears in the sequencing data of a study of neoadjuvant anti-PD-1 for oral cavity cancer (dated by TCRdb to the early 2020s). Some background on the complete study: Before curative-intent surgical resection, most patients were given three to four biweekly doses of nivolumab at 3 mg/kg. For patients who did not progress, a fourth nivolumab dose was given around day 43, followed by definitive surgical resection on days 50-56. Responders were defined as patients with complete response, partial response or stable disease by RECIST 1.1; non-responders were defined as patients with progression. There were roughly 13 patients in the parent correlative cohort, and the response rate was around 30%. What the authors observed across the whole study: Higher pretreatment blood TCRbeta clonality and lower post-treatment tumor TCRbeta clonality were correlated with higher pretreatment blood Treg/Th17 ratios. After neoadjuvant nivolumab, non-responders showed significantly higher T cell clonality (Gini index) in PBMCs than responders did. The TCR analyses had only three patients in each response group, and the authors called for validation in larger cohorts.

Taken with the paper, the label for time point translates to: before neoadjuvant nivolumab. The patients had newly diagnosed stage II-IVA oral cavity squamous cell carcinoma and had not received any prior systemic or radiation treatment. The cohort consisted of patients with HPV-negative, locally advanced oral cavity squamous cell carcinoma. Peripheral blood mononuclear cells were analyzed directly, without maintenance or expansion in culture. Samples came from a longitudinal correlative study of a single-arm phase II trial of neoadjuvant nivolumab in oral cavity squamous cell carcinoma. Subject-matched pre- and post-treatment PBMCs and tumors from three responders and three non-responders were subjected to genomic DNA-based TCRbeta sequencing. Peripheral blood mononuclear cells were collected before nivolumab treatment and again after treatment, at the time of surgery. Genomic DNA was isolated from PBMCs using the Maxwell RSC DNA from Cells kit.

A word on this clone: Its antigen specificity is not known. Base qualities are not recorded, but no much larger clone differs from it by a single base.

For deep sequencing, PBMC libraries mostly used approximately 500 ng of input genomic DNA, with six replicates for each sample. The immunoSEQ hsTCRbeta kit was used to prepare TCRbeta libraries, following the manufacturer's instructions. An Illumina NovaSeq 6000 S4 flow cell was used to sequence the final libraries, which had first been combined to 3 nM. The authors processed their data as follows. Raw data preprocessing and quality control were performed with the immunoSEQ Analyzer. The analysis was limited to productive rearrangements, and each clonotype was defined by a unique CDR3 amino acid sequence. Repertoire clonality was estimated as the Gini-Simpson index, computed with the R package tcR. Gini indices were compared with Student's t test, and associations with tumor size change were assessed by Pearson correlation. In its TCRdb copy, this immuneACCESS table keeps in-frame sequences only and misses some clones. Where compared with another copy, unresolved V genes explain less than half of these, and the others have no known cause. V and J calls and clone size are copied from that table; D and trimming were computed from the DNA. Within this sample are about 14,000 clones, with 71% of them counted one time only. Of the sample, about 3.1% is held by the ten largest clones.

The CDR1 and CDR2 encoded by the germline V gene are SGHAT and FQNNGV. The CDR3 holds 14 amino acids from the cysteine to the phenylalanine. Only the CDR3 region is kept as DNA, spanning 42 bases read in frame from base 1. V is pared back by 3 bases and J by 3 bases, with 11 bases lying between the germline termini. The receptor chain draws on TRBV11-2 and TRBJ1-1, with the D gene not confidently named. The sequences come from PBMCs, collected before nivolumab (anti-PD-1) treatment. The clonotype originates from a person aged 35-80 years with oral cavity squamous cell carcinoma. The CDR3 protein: CASSFEGRDTEAFF. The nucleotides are TGTGCCAGCAGCTTCGAGGGAAGAGACACTGAAGCTTTCTTT.